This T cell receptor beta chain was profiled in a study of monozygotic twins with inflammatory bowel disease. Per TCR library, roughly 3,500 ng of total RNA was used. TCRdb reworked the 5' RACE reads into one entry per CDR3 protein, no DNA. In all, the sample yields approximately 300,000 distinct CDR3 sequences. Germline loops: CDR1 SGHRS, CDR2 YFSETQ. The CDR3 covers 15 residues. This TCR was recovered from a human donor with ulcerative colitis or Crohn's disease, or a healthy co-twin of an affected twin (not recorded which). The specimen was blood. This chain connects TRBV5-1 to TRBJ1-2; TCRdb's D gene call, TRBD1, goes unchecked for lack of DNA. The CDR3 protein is CASSSNGGFNYGYTF. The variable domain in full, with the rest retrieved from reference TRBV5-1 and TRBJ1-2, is KAGVTQTPRYLIKTRGQQVTLSCSPISGHRSVSWYQQTPGQGLQFLFEYFSETQRNKGNFPGRFSGRQFSNSRSEMNVSTLELGDSALYLCASSSNGGFNYGYTFGSGTRLTVV.